The 25 T cell receptor beta chains given below trace back to one sample, sequenced in a study of shared clonotypes between healthy human individuals. Profiled with immunoSEQ multiplex PCR; TCRdb holds only in-frame clones, not every one. The sample has some 1.1 million clones; about 80% are singletons. Sequencing input: memory CD4+ T cells from PBMCs. As to subset: CD45RA-negative fraction. The origin of the receptors is a man between 18 and 35 years old in good health. Some clones in this sample may be carry-over from other donors' samples.

The rearrangement joins TRBV25-1 to TRBJ2-3; D possibly corresponds to TRBD1 (6 bases). The CDR3 runs 14 residues. Trimming stripped 3 bases from V and 5 bases from J, with 12 bases between. Looked up from germline, CDR1 is MGHDK and CDR2 is SYGVNS. CDR3 residues: CASSDPRTVDTQYF. The CDR3 nucleotides read TGTGCCAGCAGTGACCCCCGGACAGTAGATACGCAGTATTTT.

The rearrangement links TRBV7-2 to TRBJ2-2; D gene unclear. Looked up from germline, CDR1 is SGHTA and CDR2 is FQGNSA. Trimming cost V 5 bases and J 6 bases, with 7 bases left between them. This CDR3 spans 12 amino acids. CDR3 sequence: CASSPMAGELFF. CDR3 DNA sequence: TGTGCCAGCAGCCCGATGGCCGGGGAGCTGTTTTTT.

This chain links TRBV7-9 with TRBJ1-1; D is undetermined. With 5 bases removed from V and 0 bases from J, the gap between germline ends came to 10 bases. The CDR3 runs 14 residues. Germline CDR1 is SEHNR and CDR2 is FQNEAQ (reference sequence). DNA for the CDR3: TGTGCCAGCAGCCCCCGGGAGCTGAACACTGAAGCTTTCTTT. Protein: CASSPRELNTEAFF. Full variable domain (remainder filled in from reference TRBV7-9 and TRBJ1-1): DTGVSQNPRHKITKRGQNVTFRCDPISEHNRLYWYRQTLGQGPEFLTYFQNEAQLEKSRLLSDRFSAERPKGSFSTLEIQRTEQGDSAMYLCASSPRELNTEAFFGQGTRLTVV.

V gene TRBV7-9 combines with J gene TRBJ1-2; possible D gene TRBD1, 6 bases. V dropped 6 bases and J dropped 6 bases, with 14 bases sitting between them. The CDR3 spans 13 residues. Germline V gene sequence: CDR1 SEHNR, CDR2 FQNEAQ (reference sequence). CDR3 residues: CASRLNTGHGYTF. For the CDR3, the DNA is TGTGCCAGCAGGCTCAATACAGGGCATGGCTACACCTTC.

This chain uses TRBV5-1 with TRBJ2-7, with D unclear. The length of the CDR3 is 14 residues. V was pared by 2 bases and J by 4 bases, with 13 bases between. Germline V CDR1 and CDR2: SGHRS, YFSETQ. The CDR3 DNA reads as TGCGCCAGCAGCTTCGGTGAGCCTGGATACGAGCAGTACTTC. Its translation is CASSFGEPGYEQYF.

The rearrangement joins TRBV30 to TRBJ2-5; no firm D call. The closer fit of TRBJ2-7 to the DNA end suggests the J call may be wrong. Germline V gives CDR1 GTSNPN, CDR2 SVGIG (reference sequence). The CDR3 is 12 residues long. The CDR3 region is CAWSAPAYEQYF. The DNA for the CDR3 is TGTGCCTGGAGTGCCCCGGCCTACGAGCAGTACTTC.

The chain combines TRBV6-5 with TRBJ2-1; 11 bases line up with TRBD2. With V trimmed by 6 bases and J by 5 bases, 6 bases remained unmatched. The germline gives CDR1 MNHEY, CDR2 SVGAGI. This CDR3 is 15 amino acids long. CDR3 region: CASSKGTSGHNEQFF. The CDR3 region has the DNA TGTGCCAGCAGCAAAGGGACTAGCGGTCACAATGAGCAGTTCTTC.

This clone has more than one count but fewer than ten. The same CDR3 is also encoded by other DNA sequences in this sample. This rearrangement joins TRBV7-9 to TRBJ1-3; unclear D gene. Germline V gives CDR1 SEHNR, CDR2 FQNEAQ (reference sequence). The CDR3 extends over 14 amino acids. V lost 0 bases and J 0 bases, leaving 3 bases between the germline ends. The CDR3 nucleotides are TGTGCCAGCAGCTTAGCGGGCTCTGGAAACACCATATATTTT. Protein: CASSLAGSGNTIYF.

The chain uses TRBV29-1 and TRBJ2-1; 10 nucleotides line up with TRBD1. V lost 7 bases and J lost 4; bases outside the gene matches: 7. The CDR3 runs to 14 residues. The germline V gene has CDR1 SQVTM and CDR2 ANQGSEA. The CDR3 sequence is CSAGGQGLYNEQFF. The CDR3 bases are TGCAGCGCCGGGGGACAGGGGTTGTACAATGAGCAGTTCTTC.

The J gene is TRBJ2-1, the V gene TRBV5-1; 12 positions agree with TRBD2. The germline V gene has CDR1 SGHRS and CDR2 YFSETQ. CDR3 length: 15 amino acids. After removal of 3 bases from V and 4 bases from J, the junction contained 2 bases not matched to a gene. CDR3 in DNA: TGCGCCAGCAGCTGGACTAGCGGGGCGTACAATGAGCAGTTCTTC. Protein product: CASSWTSGAYNEQFF.

V is TRBV28 and J is TRBJ1-2, with TRBD1 matching 7 bases. The J segment lost 4 bases and the V segment lost 5 bases, leaving 7 bases of the junction unmatched. The germline CDR1 and CDR2 sequences are MDHEN and SYDVKM. The CDR3 length is 14 residues. CDR3 in amino acids: CASSVRQGSYGYTF. The DNA for the CDR3 is TGTGCCAGCAGTGTACGACAGGGAAGCTATGGCTACACCTTC.

This sequence joins TRBV2 and TRBJ2-3; unclear D gene. Trimming pared 6 bases from V and 2 bases from J, leaving 6 bases between. The CDR3 contains 12 residues. The germline V gene has CDR1 SNHLY and CDR2 FYNNEI. The CDR3 is CASSTYTDTQYF. The CDR3 nucleotides read TGTGCCAGCAGCACGTACACAGATACGCAGTATTTT.

About this clone: A read error is the likely source, as a far larger clone sits one nucleotide away. The V and J genes are TRBV7-8 and TRBJ1-2; D unresolved. The germline V gene encodes CDR1 SGHVS and CDR2 FQNEAQ. The CDR3 covers 16 residues. CDR3 nucleotide sequence: TGCGCCAGCAGCCGCTCCGGGTGGGCCCCGCAGGATGGCTACACCTTC. It yields the protein CASSRSGWAPQDGYTF.

This chain uses TRBV6-5 with TRBJ1-5; D gene ambiguous. From germline, CDR1 is MNHEY and CDR2 SVGAGI. The CDR3 sequence is 15 residues long. The V end was cut by 2 bases, the J end by 0 bases, with 8 bases between. The CDR3 coding sequence is TGTGCCAGCAGTTACAACAGACATAGCAATCAGCCCCAGCATTTT. It yields the protein CASSYNRHSNQPQHF.

This clone was counted a few times. This rearrangement joins TRBV27 to TRBJ2-3; D may be TRBD2 (5 bases). Trimming shortened V by 4 bases and J by 1 base, and 9 bases separated the two germline ends. CDR3 length equals 14 residues. Germline V lookup: CDR1 MNHEY, CDR2 SMNVEV (reference sequence). CDR3 DNA sequence: TGTGCCAGCAGTTGGTGGCGGGGCACAGATACGCAGTATTTT. Protein: CASSWWRGTDTQYF.

To note about this clone: Being one base from a much bigger clone, this may be a read error. Different DNA sequences within this sample yield the same CDR3. This chain joins TRBV7-3 and TRBJ2-5; 8 nucleotides match TRBD1. This CDR3 is 13 amino acids long. The germline V gene encodes CDR1 SGHTA and CDR2 FQGTGA. With 5 bases clipped from V and 1 base from J, the junction kept 0 bases outside the gene matches. The chain's CDR3 is CASSQGAQETQYF. CDR3 bases: TGTGCCAGCAGCCAGGGGGCCCAAGAGACCCAGTACTTC.

The J gene is TRBJ2-2, the V gene TRBV7-3; D possibly uses TRBD1 or TRBD2 (5 bases each). The CDR3 runs to 15 residues. The ends were cut back, 4 bases at V and 4 bases at J, with 13 bases in the middle. Looked up from germline, CDR1 is SGHTA and CDR2 is FQGTGA. The CDR3 DNA sequence: TGTGCCAGCAGCTCGAATCCGGGACGCACCGGGGAGCTGTTTTTT. Its protein is CASSSNPGRTGELFF.

J is TRBJ2-5 and V is TRBV30, with D hard to call. This CDR3 is 11 amino acids long. Trimming took 1 base from V and 5 from J, leaving 5 bases between them. CDR1 and CDR2 (germline): GTSNPN, SVGIG (reference sequence). CDR3 sequence (DNA): TGTGCCTGGAGTGGTTGGGAGACCCAGTACTTC. Its protein product is CAWSGWETQYF.

V usage is TRBV6-5 and J usage is TRBJ1-2; 8 bases fit TRBD1. The CDR3 is 12 residues long. CDR1 and CDR2 from the germline V gene are MNHEY and SVGAGI. Trimming at V came to 6 bases and at J to 10 bases, leaving 7 bases not matched to a gene. The CDR3 is CASSSTGEDYTF. The CDR3 DNA follows: TGTGCCAGCAGCTCGACAGGGGAGGACTACACCTTC.

This clone was detected only once. V and J are TRBV9 and TRBJ2-2; 11 nucleotides align to TRBD2. V gave up 1 base and J gave up 5 bases; unmatched junction bases: 1. CDR3 length: 15 residues. CDR1 and CDR2 from the germline V gene are SGDLS and YYNGEE. In DNA, the CDR3 is TGTGCCAGCAGCGTACTAGCGGGAGGTACCGGGGAGCTGTTTTTT. Protein sequence: CASSVLAGGTGELFF.

In the case of this clone: Other DNA variants within this sample encode the same CDR3. The chain recombines TRBV9 with TRBJ2-1, with 12 bases lining up with TRBD2. Germline V gene lookup returns CDR1 SGDLS and CDR2 YYNGEE. This CDR3 contains 16 residues. Trimming at V came to 0 bases and at J to 5 bases, leaving 3 bases not matched to a gene. CDR3 loop: CASSVGLAGGNNEQFF. CDR3 DNA: TGTGCCAGCAGCGTAGGCCTAGCGGGAGGGAACAATGAGCAGTTCTTC.

Turning to this clone: A far larger clone is off by one base, so a read error is likely. Other DNA sequences in this specimen translate into the identical CDR3. This sequence joins TRBV30 and TRBJ2-2; a possible D gene is TRBD1 (6 bases). Germline V lookup: CDR1 GTSNPN, CDR2 SVGIG (reference sequence). The CDR3 sequence is 15 residues long. Here the CDR3 DNA reads TGTGCCTGGAGTGTAAAACCCCGGGACACCGGAGAGCTGTTTTTT. Protein product: CAWSVKPRDTGELFF.

V gene TRBV15 combines with J gene TRBJ2-7, with a weak D call TRBD1 (6 bases). The CDR3 consists of 13 residues. V was pared by 5 bases and J by 9 bases, with 17 bases between. Germline V lookup: CDR1 LNHNV, CDR2 YYDKDF (reference sequence). CDR3 in DNA: TGTGCCACCAGCCGACAGGCTGGGATCGGGCAGTACTTC. Its protein is CATSRQAGIGQYF.

Note on this clone: The sample has other DNA sequences that encode this CDR3 too. V is TRBV5-1 and J is TRBJ1-2; D not resolved. The CDR3 consists of 13 residues. The V end was cut by 0 bases, the J end by 2 bases, with 5 bases between. Germline assignment: CDR1 SGHRS and CDR2 YFSETQ. In DNA, the CDR3 is TGCGCCAGCAGCTTGGCGACCAACTATGGCTACACCTTC. Its translation is CASSLATNYGYTF.

The chain has TRBV6-5 and TRBJ2-7, with unresolved D. Germline V gene data show CDR1 as MNHEY and CDR2 as SVGAGI. The CDR3 consists of 15 residues. The germline V and J ends were trimmed by 0 bases and 2 bases, with 11 bases remaining between them. CDR3 residues: CASSYSPVGTYEQYF. CDR3 DNA: TGTGCCAGCAGTTACTCGCCAGTTGGAACCTACGAGCAGTACTTC.